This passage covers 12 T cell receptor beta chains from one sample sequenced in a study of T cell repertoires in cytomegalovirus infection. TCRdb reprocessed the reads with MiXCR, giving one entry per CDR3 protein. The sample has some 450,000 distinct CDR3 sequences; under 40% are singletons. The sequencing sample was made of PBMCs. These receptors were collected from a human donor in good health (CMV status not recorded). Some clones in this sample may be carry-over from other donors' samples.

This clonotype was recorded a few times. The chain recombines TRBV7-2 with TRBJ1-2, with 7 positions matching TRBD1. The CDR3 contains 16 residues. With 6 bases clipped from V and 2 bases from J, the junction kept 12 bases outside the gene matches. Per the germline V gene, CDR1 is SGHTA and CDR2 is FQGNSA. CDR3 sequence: CASSRPTGVSNYGYTF. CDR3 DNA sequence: TGTGCCAGCAGTCGACCTACAGGGGTCTCAAACTATGGCTACACCTTC.

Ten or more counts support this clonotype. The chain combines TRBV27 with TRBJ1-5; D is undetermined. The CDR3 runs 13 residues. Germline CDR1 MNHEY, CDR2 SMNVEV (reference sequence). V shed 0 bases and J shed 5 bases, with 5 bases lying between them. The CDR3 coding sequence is TGTGCCAGCAGTTTATCGAGGGATCAGCCCCAGCATTTT. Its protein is CASSLSRDQPQHF.

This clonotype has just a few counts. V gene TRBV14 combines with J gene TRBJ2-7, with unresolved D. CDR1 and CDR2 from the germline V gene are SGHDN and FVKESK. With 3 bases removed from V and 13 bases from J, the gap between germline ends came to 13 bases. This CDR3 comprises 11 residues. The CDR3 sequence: CASSQLTRNYF. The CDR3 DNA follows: TGTGCCAGCAGCCAGCTAACCCGGAACTACTTC.

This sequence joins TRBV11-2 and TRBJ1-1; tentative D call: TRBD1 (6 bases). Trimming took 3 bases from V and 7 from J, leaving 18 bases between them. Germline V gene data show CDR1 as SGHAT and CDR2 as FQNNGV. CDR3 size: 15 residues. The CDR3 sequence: CASSLSSGTKFEAFF. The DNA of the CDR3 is TGTGCCAGCAGCTTGAGCTCCGGGACAAAATTTGAAGCTTTCTTT.

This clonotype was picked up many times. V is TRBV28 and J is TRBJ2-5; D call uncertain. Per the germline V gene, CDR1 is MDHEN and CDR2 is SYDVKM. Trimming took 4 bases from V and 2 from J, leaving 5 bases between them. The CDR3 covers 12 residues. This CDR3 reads CASSYSQETQYF. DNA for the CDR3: TGTGCCAGCAGTTATTCTCAAGAGACCCAGTACTTC.

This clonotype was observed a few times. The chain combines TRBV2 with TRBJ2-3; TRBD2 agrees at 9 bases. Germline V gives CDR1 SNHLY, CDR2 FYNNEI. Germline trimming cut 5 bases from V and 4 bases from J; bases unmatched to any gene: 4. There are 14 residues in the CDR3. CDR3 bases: TGTGCCAGCAGTCCAACTAGCGGGCCAGATACGCAGTATTTT. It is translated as CASSPTSGPDTQYF.

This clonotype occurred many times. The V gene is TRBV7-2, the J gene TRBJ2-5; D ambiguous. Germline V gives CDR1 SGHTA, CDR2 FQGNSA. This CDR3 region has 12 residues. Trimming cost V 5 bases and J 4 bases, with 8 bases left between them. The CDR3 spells CASSQKSETQYF. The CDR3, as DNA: TGTGCCAGCAGCCAAAAATCAGAGACCCAGTACTTC. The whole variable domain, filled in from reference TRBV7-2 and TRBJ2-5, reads GAGVSQSPSNKVTEKGKDVELRCDPISGHTALYWYRQSLGQGLEFLIYFQGNSAPDKSGLPSDRFSAERTGGSVSTLTIQRTQQEDSAVYLCASSQKSETQYFGPGTRLLVL.

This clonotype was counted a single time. The CDR3 region is CASSRGSTNYGYTF. CDR3 sequence (DNA): TGTGCCAGCAGCCGAGGGTCAACTAACTATGGCTACACCTTC. V and J are TRBV7-3 and TRBJ1-2; D not certain. The germline V gene encodes CDR1 SGHTA and CDR2 FQGTGA. The CDR3 is made up of 14 amino acids. V was trimmed by 5 bases and J by 0 bases, leaving 10 bases between them.

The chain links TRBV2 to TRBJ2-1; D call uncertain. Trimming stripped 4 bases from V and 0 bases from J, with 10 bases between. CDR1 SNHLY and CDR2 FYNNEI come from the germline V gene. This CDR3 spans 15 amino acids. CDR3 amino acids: CASSGWGGSYNEQFF. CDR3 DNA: TGTGCCAGCAGTGGTTGGGGTGGCTCCTACAATGAGCAGTTCTTC.

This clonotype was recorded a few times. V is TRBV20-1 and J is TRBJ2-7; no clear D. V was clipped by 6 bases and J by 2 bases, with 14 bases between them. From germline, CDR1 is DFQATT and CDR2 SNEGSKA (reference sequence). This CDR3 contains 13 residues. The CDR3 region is CSATRHETYEQYF. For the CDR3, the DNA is TGCAGTGCGACTCGACATGAAACCTACGAGCAGTACTTC.

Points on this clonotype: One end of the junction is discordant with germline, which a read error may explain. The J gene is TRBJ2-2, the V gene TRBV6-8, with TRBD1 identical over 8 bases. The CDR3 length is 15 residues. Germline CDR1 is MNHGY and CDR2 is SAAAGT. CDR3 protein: CASSLDRALVGDLFF. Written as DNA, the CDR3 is TGTGCCAGCAGCCTGGACAGGGCTCTAGTCGGGGATCTGTTTTTT.

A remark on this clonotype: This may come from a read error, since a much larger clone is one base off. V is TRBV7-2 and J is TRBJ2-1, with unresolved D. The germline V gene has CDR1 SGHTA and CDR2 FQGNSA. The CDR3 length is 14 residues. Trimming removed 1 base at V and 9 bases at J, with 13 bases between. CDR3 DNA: TGTGCCAGCAGCTTAGTGTCTCAAGGGTGTGAGCAGTTCTTC. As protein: CASSLVSQGCEQFF.